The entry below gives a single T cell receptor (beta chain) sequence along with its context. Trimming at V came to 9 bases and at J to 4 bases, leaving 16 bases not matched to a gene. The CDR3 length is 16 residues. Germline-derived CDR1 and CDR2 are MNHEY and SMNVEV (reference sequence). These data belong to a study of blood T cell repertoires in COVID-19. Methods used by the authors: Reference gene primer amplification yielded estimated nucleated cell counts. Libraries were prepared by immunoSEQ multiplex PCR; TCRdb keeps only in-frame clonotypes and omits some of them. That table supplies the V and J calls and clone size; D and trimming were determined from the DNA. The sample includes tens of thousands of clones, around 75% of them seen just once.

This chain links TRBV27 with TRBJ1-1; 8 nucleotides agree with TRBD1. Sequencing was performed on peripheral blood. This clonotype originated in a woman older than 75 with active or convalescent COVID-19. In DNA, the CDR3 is TGTGCCAGTGTATCTCTAACAGGGGGGGAAGGCACTGAAGCTTTCTTT. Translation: CASVSLTGGEGTEAFF.